This TCR beta chain was recovered during a study of shared clonotypes between healthy human individuals. The V gene lost 4 bases and the J gene lost 5 bases, with 17 bases spanning the gap. The V gene's germline CDR1 is MNHEY and CDR2 SVGAGI. The CDR3 covers 16 residues. Sequenced by immunoSEQ multiplex PCR; TCRdb stores in-frame clones only, minus some. Here the sample spans over a million clones, around 95% being singletons. The chain is built from TRBV6-5 and TRBJ2-2; D unclear. The sequenced sample was naive CD4+ T cells sorted from blood. This sample's subset: CD45RA+ positively selected. This receptor was obtained from a young man in good health. CDR3 bases: TGTGCCAGCAGTTTAGTCCAGGCGTTCGGAACCGGGGAGCTGTTTTTT. It specifies CASSLVQAFGTGELFF.